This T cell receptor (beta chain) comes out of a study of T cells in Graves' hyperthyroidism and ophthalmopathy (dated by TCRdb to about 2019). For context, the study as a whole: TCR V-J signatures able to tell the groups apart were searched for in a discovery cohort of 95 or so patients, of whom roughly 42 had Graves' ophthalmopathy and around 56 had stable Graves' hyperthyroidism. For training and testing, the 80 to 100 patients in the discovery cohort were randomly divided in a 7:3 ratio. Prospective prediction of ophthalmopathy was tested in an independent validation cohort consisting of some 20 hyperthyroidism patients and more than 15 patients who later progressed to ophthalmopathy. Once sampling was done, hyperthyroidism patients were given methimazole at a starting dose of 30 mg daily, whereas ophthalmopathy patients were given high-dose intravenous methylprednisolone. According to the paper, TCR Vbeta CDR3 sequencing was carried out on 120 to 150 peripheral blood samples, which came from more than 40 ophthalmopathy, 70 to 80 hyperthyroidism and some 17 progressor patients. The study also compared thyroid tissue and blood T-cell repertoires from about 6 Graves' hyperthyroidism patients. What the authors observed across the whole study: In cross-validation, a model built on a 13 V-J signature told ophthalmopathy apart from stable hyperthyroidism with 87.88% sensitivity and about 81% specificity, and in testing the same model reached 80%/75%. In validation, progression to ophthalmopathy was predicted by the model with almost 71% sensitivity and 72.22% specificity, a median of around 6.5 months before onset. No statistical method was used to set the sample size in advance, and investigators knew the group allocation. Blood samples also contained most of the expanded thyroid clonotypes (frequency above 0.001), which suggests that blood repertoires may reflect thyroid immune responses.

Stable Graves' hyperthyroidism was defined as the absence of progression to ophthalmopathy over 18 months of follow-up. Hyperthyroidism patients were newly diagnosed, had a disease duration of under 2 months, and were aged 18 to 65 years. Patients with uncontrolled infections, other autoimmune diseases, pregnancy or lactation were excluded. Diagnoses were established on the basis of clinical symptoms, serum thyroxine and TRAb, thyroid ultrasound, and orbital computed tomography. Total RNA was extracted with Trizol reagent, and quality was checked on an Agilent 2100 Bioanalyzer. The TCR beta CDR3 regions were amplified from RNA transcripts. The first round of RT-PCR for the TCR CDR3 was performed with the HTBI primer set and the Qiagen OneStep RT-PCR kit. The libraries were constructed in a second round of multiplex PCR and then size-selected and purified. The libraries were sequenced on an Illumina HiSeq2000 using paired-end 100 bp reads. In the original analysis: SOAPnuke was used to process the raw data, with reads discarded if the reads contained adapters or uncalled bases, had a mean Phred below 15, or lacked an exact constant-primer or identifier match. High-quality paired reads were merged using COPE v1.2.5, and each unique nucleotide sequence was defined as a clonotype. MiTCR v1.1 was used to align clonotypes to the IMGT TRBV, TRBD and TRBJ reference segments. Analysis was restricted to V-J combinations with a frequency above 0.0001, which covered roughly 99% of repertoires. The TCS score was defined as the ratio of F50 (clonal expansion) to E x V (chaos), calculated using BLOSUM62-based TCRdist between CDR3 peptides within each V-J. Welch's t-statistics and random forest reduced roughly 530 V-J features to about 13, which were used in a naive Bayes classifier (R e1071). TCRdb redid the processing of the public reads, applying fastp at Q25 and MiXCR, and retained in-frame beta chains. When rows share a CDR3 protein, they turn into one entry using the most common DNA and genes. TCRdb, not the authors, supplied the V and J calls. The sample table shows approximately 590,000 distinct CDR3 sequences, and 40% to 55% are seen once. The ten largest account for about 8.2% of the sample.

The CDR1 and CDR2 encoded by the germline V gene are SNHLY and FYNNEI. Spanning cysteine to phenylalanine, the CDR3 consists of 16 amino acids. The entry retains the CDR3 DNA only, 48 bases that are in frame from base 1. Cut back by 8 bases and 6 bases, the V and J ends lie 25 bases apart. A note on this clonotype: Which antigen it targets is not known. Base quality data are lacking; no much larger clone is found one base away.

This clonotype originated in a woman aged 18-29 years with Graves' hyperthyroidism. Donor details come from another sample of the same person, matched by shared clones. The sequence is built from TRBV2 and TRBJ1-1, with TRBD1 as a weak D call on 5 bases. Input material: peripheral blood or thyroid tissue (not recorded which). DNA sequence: TGTGCCAGCTCACCAAAAAACGGGGCCTCGCTCGCTGAAGCTTTCTTT. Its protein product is CASSPKNGASLAEAFF.